A single sample is the source of the 10 T cell receptor beta chains below, sequenced in a study of blood T cell repertoires in COVID-19. Measured with immunoSEQ multiplex PCR; TCRdb has only the in-frame clones, and not every one. The sample contains fewer than 300,000 clones, 80% to 90% of which appear only once. Sample: peripheral blood. The receptors originated from a man aged 45-65 years with COVID-19, enrolled during active disease.

The chain couples TRBV10-3 to TRBJ1-2; D is possibly TRBD1 (6 bases). The CDR3 covers 14 residues. CDR1 is ENHRY and CDR2 is SYGVKD in the germline V gene. The CDR3 is CATGADSLGGGYTF. The DNA for the CDR3 is TGTGCGACGGGTGCCGATTCCCTAGGGGGTGGCTACACCTTC.

V and J are TRBV7-9 and TRBJ2-7; 10 nucleotides agree with TRBD2. Germline V gene lookup returns CDR1 SEHNR and CDR2 FQNEAQ (reference sequence). The V and J ends lost 8 bases and 4 bases, in that order; junction bases with no gene match: 8. The CDR3 is made up of 14 amino acids. This chain's CDR3 is CASGSGRALYEQYF. The CDR3 DNA is TGTGCCAGCGGAAGCGGGAGGGCCTTATACGAGCAGTACTTC.

The chain joins TRBV5-5 to TRBJ1-1; maybe TRBD1 (6 bases). Deletions cut 0 bases from V and 4 bases from J, with 7 bases between. The CDR3 covers 13 residues. Germline-derived CDR1 and CDR2 are SGHKS and YYEKEE (reference sequence). The CDR3 DNA reads TGTGCCAGCAGCTTGGACAGGGTCACTGAAGCTTTCTTT. Its protein is CASSLDRVTEAFF.

The chain joins TRBV27 to TRBJ2-5; perhaps TRBD2 as D (6 bases). The CDR3 is 15 residues long. Trimming stripped 6 bases from V and 2 bases from J, with 16 bases between. Germline CDR1 is MNHEY and CDR2 is SMNVEV (reference sequence). CDR3 sequence reads: CASSPGIAAQETQYF. CDR3 coding DNA: TGTGCCAGCAGCCCCGGGATAGCGGCACAAGAGACCCAGTACTTC.

The chain is built from TRBV7-6 and TRBJ2-1; 9 nucleotides align to TRBD2. CDR3 length equals 14 residues. The J segment lost 5 bases and the V segment lost 9 bases, leaving 8 bases of the junction unmatched. CDR1 is SGHVS, CDR2 FNYEAQ, per germline. The CDR3 reads CASTGLAKNNEQFF. The DNA of the CDR3 is TGTGCCAGTACCGGACTAGCGAAAAACAATGAGCAGTTCTTC. Full variable domain (outside the CDR3, taken from reference TRBV7-6 and TRBJ2-1): GAGVSQSPRYKVTKRGQDVALRCDPISGHVSLYWYRQALGQGPEFLTYFNYEAQQDKSGLPNDRFSAERPEGSISTLTIQRTEQRDSAMYRCASTGLAKNNEQFFGPGTRLTVL.

The rearrangement joins TRBV4-1 to TRBJ1-1, with D tentatively TRBD1 (6 bases). Trimming pared 7 bases from V and 0 bases from J, leaving 12 bases between. Germline V lookup: CDR1 MGHRA, CDR2 YSYEKL. The CDR3 is 14 residues long. Written as DNA, the CDR3 is TGCGCCAGCAAAGAAACAGGGATGAACACTGAAGCTTTCTTT. The encoded protein is CASKETGMNTEAFF.

This chain uses TRBV6-5 with TRBJ1-5, with a possible D match to TRBD1 (5 bases). Germline V gives CDR1 MNHEY, CDR2 SVGAGI. This CDR3 is built from 15 residues. Trimming removed 5 bases from V and 0 bases from J, with 11 bases in between. CDR3 region: CASSRQRSSNQPQHF. In DNA form, the CDR3 reads TGTGCCAGCAGTAGACAGAGAAGTAGCAATCAGCCCCAGCATTTT.

The CDR3 DNA is TGTGCCAGCAGTCAGTGGTCGGTCGGGGTTCCCGGGGAGCTGTTTTTT. Amino acid sequence: CASSQWSVGVPGELFF. This chain connects TRBV27 to TRBJ2-2; possibly TRBD2 for D (5 bases). Trimming removed 5 bases from V and 6 bases from J, with 19 bases in between. Germline V gene data show CDR1 as MNHEY and CDR2 as SMNVEV (reference sequence). CDR3 length equals 16 residues.

The chain employs TRBV24-1 and TRBJ1-5; 10 bases line up with TRBD1. Germline V gene data show CDR1 as KGHDR and CDR2 as SFDVKD. The J segment lost 1 base and the V segment lost 7 bases, leaving 15 bases of the junction unmatched. The CDR3 has 19 amino acids. In DNA, the CDR3 is TGTGCCACCAGAAAGGACAGGGGGGAAGACATGTCGAGCAATCAGCCCCAGCATTTT. It is translated as CATRKDRGEDMSSNQPQHF.

The rearrangement joins TRBV3-1 (or the pseudogene TRBV3-2) to TRBJ1-5, with TRBD1 identical over 8 bases. The CDR3 runs to 14 residues. V shed 4 bases and J 10 bases; nucleotides not matched to a gene: 9. The germline V gene has CDR1 LGHDT and CDR2 YNNKEL (reference sequence). The CDR3 DNA reads TGTGCCAGCAGCCCCCGACAGGGGAGAGAACCCCAGCATTTT. This sequence encodes CASSPRQGREPQHF.